This T cell receptor (beta chain) was identified during a study of spatial heterogeneity in lung cancer. Study-wide points: Tumors with more nonsynonymous mutations had more expanded intratumoral alpha and beta TCRs.

From the 5' RACE reads, TCRdb called clonotypes with MiXCR, one entry per CDR3 protein. The repertoire holds fewer than 4,000 distinct CDR3 sequences, with approximately 4.9% as singletons. This clonotype was seen repeatedly, ten times or more. The target antigen is unknown. Time point in this sample: sample taken at primary tumor resection. More than 70 TRACERx patients with early, untreated non-small cell lung cancer donated samples. CDR1 and CDR2 from the germline V gene are MNHEY and SVGEGT. V was clipped by 4 bases and J by 6 bases; unmatched bases: 8. This CDR3 contains 16 residues. Sequencing used lung tumor tissue, obtained at surgery. The chain employs TRBV6-2 or TRBV6-3 and TRBJ1-5, with 11 bases aligning to TRBD1. This TCR derives from a female donor with early-stage non-small cell lung cancer. The CDR3 DNA is TGTGCCAGCAGTTTAGGGGCCGGGACAGGGGGTCAGCCCCAGCATTTT. Its protein is CASSLGAGTGGQPQHF.